The 23 T cell receptor beta chains in this list originate from one sample, sequenced in a study of regulatory T cells in long-lasting Graves disease. Sample time point: newly diagnosed GD, antithyroid drugs for less than 3 months. Extracted PBMC RNA gave rise to the TCR library. iRepertoire HTBI primers and Arm-PCR of CDR3 regions built TCR beta libraries. TCRdb re-derived calls from the multiplex PCR reads in MiXCR, one entry per CDR3 protein. The sample has about half a million distinct CDR3 sequences, around 11% seen once; the top ten hold 8.9%. These same records also appear under a second study, on T cells in Graves' hyperthyroidism and ophthalmopathy.

The material sequenced was peripheral blood mononuclear cells (PBMCs), taken at new diagnosis, from a patient treated with antithyroid drugs. All receptors derive from a woman aged 25 to 39 with Graves disease.

This clonotype has ten or more counts. V is TRBV2 and J is TRBJ2-1, with a tentative D call TRBD2 (7 bases). Trimming took off 6 bases at V and 4 bases at J, with 13 bases between the two ends. The CDR3 runs to 14 residues. CDR1 is SNHLY, CDR2 FYNNEI, per germline. The CDR3 region is CASRGGGTYNEQFF. DNA for the CDR3: TGTGCCAGCAGGGGGGGGGGGACATACAATGAGCAGTTCTTC.

There are many counts of this clonotype. The chain links TRBV7-2 to TRBJ2-2; possible D gene TRBD1, 5 bases. From germline, CDR1 is SGHTA and CDR2 FQGNSA. The CDR3 is made up of 14 amino acids. V was cut by 2 bases and J by 4 bases, with 8 bases left in between. The CDR3 protein is CASSLWGGTGELFF. Written as DNA, the CDR3 is TGTGCCAGCAGCTTATGGGGCGGCACCGGGGAGCTGTTTTTT.

V usage is TRBV20-1 and J usage is TRBJ2-2; D remains ambiguous. In germline, CDR1 is DFQATT, CDR2 SNEGSKA (reference sequence). The CDR3 has 11 amino acids. V was cut by 5 bases and J by 6 bases, with 7 bases left in between. CDR3 sequence (DNA): TGCAGTGCTCCTAGATCCGGGGAGCTGTTTTTT. As protein: CSAPRSGELFF.

This clonotype was counted ten times or more. The chain employs TRBV2 and TRBJ1-1, with no clear D. The CDR3 has 11 residues. In germline, CDR1 is SNHLY, CDR2 FYNNEI. V was shortened by 8 bases and J by 6 bases, with 10 bases between the two germline ends. The CDR3 spells CASGGFPEAFF. The CDR3, as DNA: TGTGCCAGCGGCGGGTTCCCTGAAGCTTTCTTT.

The chain links TRBV6-2 or TRBV6-3 to TRBJ2-2; TRBD1 is a possible D gene (6 bases). The CDR3 loop spans 16 amino acids. V shed 5 bases and J shed 1 base, with 14 bases lying between them. Germline loops: CDR1 MNHEY, CDR2 SVGEGT. The CDR3 DNA follows: TGTGCCAGCAGTCCGCCCACAGGGAAGAACACCGGGGAGCTGTTTTTT. Amino acid sequence: CASSPPTGKNTGELFF.

This clonotype was recorded at least ten times. The V gene is TRBV27, the J gene TRBJ2-3, with TRBD2 matching 9 bases. Trimming removed 2 bases from V and 3 bases from J; junction bases left unmatched: 9. Germline V gene lookup returns CDR1 MNHEY and CDR2 SMNVEV (reference sequence). The CDR3 contains 17 residues. CDR3 nucleotide sequence: TGTGCCAGCAGTTTACGGTTTAGCGGGAGAGGGACAGATACGCAGTATTTT. Translating it yields CASSLRFSGRGTDTQYF.

Many counts were recorded for this clonotype. The chain links TRBV27 to TRBJ2-7; 9 bases agree with TRBD1. The junction had 8 bases not matched to a gene; V was cut back by 6 bases and J by 2 bases. CDR1 is MNHEY and CDR2 is SMNVEV in the germline V gene (reference sequence). The CDR3 extends over 15 amino acids. This CDR3 is CASSPLRQGAYEQYF. CDR3 nucleotides: TGTGCCAGCAGCCCGTTGCGACAGGGGGCCTACGAGCAGTACTTC.

This clonotype is a singleton in its sample. The junction and the germline gene differ at one end; a read error may be behind it. The chain joins TRBV5-4 to TRBJ1-4; D is ambiguous. The CDR3 covers 16 residues. Germline CDR1 SGHNT, CDR2 YYREEE (reference sequence). CDR3 protein: CASSQEPGATSEKLFF. CDR3 in DNA: TGTGCCAGCAGCCAAGAGCCCGGAGCAACTAGTGAAAAACTGTTTTTT.

Remarks on this clonotype: A read error is the likely source, as a far larger clone sits one nucleotide away. The V and J genes are TRBV12-3 or TRBV12-4 and TRBJ2-6, with D tentatively TRBD2 (5 bases). This CDR3 contains 16 residues. CDR3 DNA: TGTGCCAGCAGTGGGAGAGTATCCTCTGGGCCCAACGTCCTGACTTTC. It specifies CASSGRVSSGPNVLTF.

This clonotype turned up a few times. The CDR3 DNA is TGCAGGACAACGGCCCTAACTAACTATGGCTACACCTTC. Amino acids: CRTTALTNYGYTF. The chain recombines TRBV20-1 with TRBJ1-2; D is unclear. Germline CDR1 DFQATT, CDR2 SNEGSKA (reference sequence). The length of the CDR3 is 13 residues.

This clonotype was picked up one time. The rearrangement links TRBV24-1 to TRBJ2-3; tentatively, D is TRBD2 (6 bases). CDR1 KGHDR and CDR2 SFDVKD come from the germline V gene. This CDR3 is 16 amino acids long. V lost 2 bases to trimming and J lost 2 bases, with 13 bases between them. CDR3 nucleotides: TGTGCCACCAGTGATTGGGACGGGAGAACCACAGATACGCAGTATTTT. Amino acids: CATSDWDGRTTDTQYF.

This clonotype was counted many times. V and J are TRBV10-3 and TRBJ2-5; D is undetermined. CDR3 size: 11 residues. The germline V gene encodes CDR1 ENHRY and CDR2 SYGVKD. The V gene lost 4 bases and the J gene lost 4 bases, with 4 bases spanning the gap. The CDR3 loop is CAISGGETQYF. Written as DNA, the CDR3 is TGTGCCATCAGTGGCGGAGAGACCCAGTACTTC.

The table lists this clonotype with many counts. Here the CDR3 reads CSATGTSGSLVSYNEQFF. DNA of the CDR3: TGCAGTGCCACGGGGACTAGCGGGAGTTTGGTGTCCTACAATGAGCAGTTCTTC. The chain combines TRBV20-1 with TRBJ2-1; TRBD2 matches 14 bases. The length of the CDR3 is 18 residues. Germline V gene data show CDR1 as DFQATT and CDR2 as SNEGSKA (reference sequence). Trimming at V came to 6 bases and at J to 1 base, leaving 11 bases not matched to a gene.

This clonotype has at least ten counts. This rearrangement joins TRBV11-3 to TRBJ2-7, with TRBD2 matching over 15 bases. The CDR3 covers 17 residues. Losses at the gene ends were 1 base for V and 2 bases for J; bases not matched to a gene: 3. Germline V lookup: CDR1 SGHNT, CDR2 YENEEA. CDR3 in DNA: TGTGCCAGCAGCTTAGTTGGGACTAGCGGGAGGACCTACGAGCAGTACTTC. Amino acids: CASSLVGTSGRTYEQYF.

The V call is TRBV28, the J call TRBJ1-4, with D maybe TRBD1 (5 bases). With 6 bases removed from V and 4 bases from J, the gap between germline ends came to 12 bases. Germline CDR1 is MDHEN and CDR2 is SYDVKM. The CDR3 consists of 14 residues. This chain's CDR3 is CASSPGGFNEKLFF. CDR3 DNA: TGTGCCAGCAGCCCGGGGGGGTTTAATGAAAAACTGTTTTTT.

This clonotype was counted at least ten times. The chain uses TRBV18 and TRBJ1-1; 9 bases align to TRBD1. Germline CDR1 reads KGHSH; CDR2 reads LQKENI. The CDR3 totals 16 residues. With V trimmed by 2 bases and J by 1 base, 5 bases remained unmatched. Here the CDR3 DNA reads TGTGCCAGCTCACCATCTCCGGGACAGGGGAACACTGAAGCTTTCTTT. The encoded protein is CASSPSPGQGNTEAFF.

This clonotype showed up many times. The chain is built from TRBV11-1 and TRBJ2-2, with D hard to call. Trimming removed 5 bases from V and 8 bases from J, with 15 bases in between. The CDR3 contains 14 residues. Germline V gene sequence: CDR1 SGHAT, CDR2 FQDESV (reference sequence). The chain's CDR3 is CASSLWALRGELFF. Here the CDR3 DNA reads TGTGCCAGCAGCCTCTGGGCCCTACGAGGGGAGCTGTTTTTT.

This clonotype showed up many times. The genes are TRBV11-2 and TRBJ2-7, with 9 nucleotides matching TRBD2. The ends lost 5 bases at V and 4 bases at J; junction bases unmatched: 9. This CDR3 region has 15 residues. Germline V lookup: CDR1 SGHAT, CDR2 FQNNGV. This CDR3 reads CASSTLAGALYEQYF. The DNA of the CDR3 is TGTGCCAGCAGCACCTTAGCGGGAGCATTATACGAGCAGTACTTC.

This clonotype was observed at least ten times. This rearrangement joins TRBV10-3 to TRBJ1-2; D not resolved. The germline V and J ends were trimmed by 3 bases and 5 bases, with 10 bases remaining between them. This CDR3 is 13 amino acids long. Germline V gives CDR1 ENHRY, CDR2 SYGVKD. CDR3 loop: CAISDHSLYGYTF. The CDR3 DNA reads TGTGCCATCAGTGACCACTCACTATATGGCTACACCTTC.

This clonotype was recorded many times. The chain has TRBV2 and TRBJ2-2, with D unclear. This CDR3 comprises 11 residues. V was clipped by 2 bases and J by 6 bases, with 1 base between them. Germline V CDR1 and CDR2: SNHLY, FYNNEI. The CDR3: CASSEPGELFF. The DNA of the CDR3 is TGTGCCAGCAGTGAACCCGGGGAGCTGTTTTTT.

This clonotype was found many times. CDR3 residues: CASRPSGPPYEQYF. CDR3 DNA: TGTGCCAGCCGTCCCTCCGGGCCCCCCTACGAGCAGTACTTC. The chain carries TRBV6-1 and TRBJ2-7, with D unresolved. The germline CDR1 and CDR2 sequences are MNHNS and SASEGT. This CDR3 spans 14 amino acids. V shed 8 bases and J shed 2 bases, with 16 bases lying between them.

This clonotype has a handful of counts. V gene TRBV10-3 combines with J gene TRBJ2-7, with a weak D call TRBD2 (6 bases). Germline CDR1 is ENHRY and CDR2 is SYGVKD. V was shortened by 6 bases and J by 3 bases, with 18 bases between the two germline ends. CDR3 length: 15 residues. CDR3 in DNA: TGTGCCATCAGCCCCGGGGGTCGAAAGAACTACGAGCAGTACTTC. This codes for CAISPGGRKNYEQYF.

The V gene is TRBV7-8, the J gene TRBJ1-1; D perhaps matches TRBD1 (5 bases). V was clipped by 0 bases and J by 4 bases, with 12 bases between them. The V gene's germline CDR1 is SGHVS and CDR2 FQNEAQ. This CDR3 comprises 15 residues. In DNA, the CDR3 is TGTGCCAGCAGCTTAGCAGGGGCGCGGAGCACTGAAGCTTTCTTT. It is translated as CASSLAGARSTEAFF.